This T cell receptor (beta chain) comes out of a study of blood T cell repertoires in COVID-19. Study summary: COVID-19 samples from acute and convalescent phases originated in the United States, Italy and Spain. T cells, B-cell-depleted T cells, or PBMCs supplied cDNA or gDNA.

In this sample, this clone turned up a few times. Per the original data handling: Amplification with reference gene primers provided the estimates of nucleated cell counts. Some clones are missing from TCRdb's copy, which holds only in-frame ones; the method was immunoSEQ multiplex PCR. V and J calls plus clone size are reproduced from that table; the DNA served to infer D and trimming. The profile shows around 61,000 clones, approximately 89% of them singletons. Seattle patients were enrolled while actively infected and followed longitudinally. V lost 1 base to trimming and J lost 5 bases, with 8 bases between them. Germline V lookup: CDR1 SGHNT, CDR2 YENEEA. This CDR3 contains 13 residues.

The sample was peripheral blood. This TCR derives from a woman aged 55-70 years with COVID-19, enrolled during active disease. The chain links TRBV11-3 to TRBJ2-5; maybe TRBD2 (5 bases). CDR3 loop: CASSLVERETQYF. CDR3 nucleotide sequence: TGTGCCAGCAGCTTAGTTGAGCGGGAGACCCAGTACTTC.